This passage covers 27 T cell receptor beta chains from one sample sequenced in a study of radiotherapy plus CTLA-4 blockade in lung cancer. Assay: immunoSEQ multiplex PCR; the TCRdb copy retains only in-frame clones and omits some. The sample yields tens of thousands of clones, roughly 84% seen once. Sequencing was performed on peripheral blood, taken from a patient treated with radiotherapy plus ipilimumab. These receptor sequences come from a human donor with non-small cell lung cancer that progressed on radiotherapy plus ipilimumab.

V usage is TRBV6-1 and J usage is TRBJ2-1, with TRBD2 matching over 10 bases. CDR3 length: 16 amino acids. J gave up 2 bases and V 3 bases, and 4 bases lay outside the gene matches. The germline V gene encodes CDR1 MNHNS and CDR2 SASEGT. The CDR3 sequence: CASSEGLAPPYNEQFF. The CDR3 DNA sequence: TGTGCCAGCAGTGAGGGACTAGCGCCGCCCTACAATGAGCAGTTCTTC.

V and J are TRBV10-2 and TRBJ2-1; 8 bases are a match to TRBD2. With 8 bases clipped from V and 6 bases from J, the junction kept 6 bases outside the gene matches. CDR1 and CDR2 (germline): WSHSY, SAAADI. The CDR3 length is 13 residues. Written as DNA, the CDR3 is TGCGCCAGCGGGACTAGGGGGGGCAATGAGCAGTTCTTC. Amino acids: CASGTRGGNEQFF.

The chain recombines TRBV5-1 with TRBJ1-1; D perhaps matches TRBD1 (6 bases). V was cut by 0 bases and J by 7 bases, with 10 bases left in between. The CDR3 loop spans 13 amino acids. The germline CDR1 and CDR2 sequences are SGHRS and YFSETQ. CDR3 DNA: TGCGCCAGCAGCTTGGCGGGGGGCGGTGAAGCTTTCTTT. Encoded protein: CASSLAGGGEAFF. Based on the CDR3 plus reference TRBV5-1 and TRBJ1-1, the full variable domain is KAGVTQTPRYLIKTRGQQVTLSCSPISGHRSVSWYQQTPGQGLQFLFEYFSETQRNKGNFPGRFSGRQFSNSRSEMNVSTLELGDSALYLCASSLAGGGEAFFGQGTRLTVV.

The chain carries TRBV5-1 and TRBJ1-4; no reliable D call. CDR1 is SGHRS and CDR2 is YFSETQ in the germline V gene. The length of the CDR3 is 15 residues. V gave up 0 bases and J gave up 8 bases, with 14 bases separating them. CDR3 nucleotide sequence: TGCGCCAGCAGCTTGGCTGGCAGTACTTTAGAAAAACTGTTTTTT. This sequence encodes CASSLAGSTLEKLFF.

V usage is TRBV19 and J usage is TRBJ1-5; a possible D gene is TRBD1 (5 bases). Trimming stripped 3 bases from V and 10 bases from J, with 13 bases between. The CDR3 has 13 residues. Germline CDR1 reads LNHDA; CDR2 reads SQIVND (reference sequence). The CDR3 region is CASSIQGSVPQHF. In DNA, the CDR3 is TGTGCCAGTAGTATCCAGGGATCAGTACCCCAGCATTTT.

The count of this clone is one. V usage is TRBV12-2 and J usage is TRBJ2-1. TRBV12-2 is an annotated pseudogene. The length of the CDR3 is 22 residues. As DNA, the CDR3 is TGTGCAAGTCGCTTAGTCCCTCTGAATAATGCAGGGTTACGGGGCTCCTACAATGAGCAGTTCTTC. It translates to CASRLVPLNNAGLRGSYNEQFF.

The genes are TRBV5-1 and TRBJ2-1; TRBD1 agrees at 7 bases. With 4 bases clipped from V and 1 base from J, the junction kept 8 bases outside the gene matches. The CDR3 has 16 residues. Germline assignment: CDR1 SGHRS and CDR2 YFSETQ. The CDR3 loop reads CASSTTGDQSYNEQFF. In DNA form, the CDR3 reads TGCGCCAGCAGCACCACAGGGGACCAATCCTACAATGAGCAGTTCTTC.

The V call is TRBV5-6, the J call TRBJ2-7; TRBD1 aligns across 7 bases. The CDR3 runs 15 residues. V shed 6 bases, J shed 2 bases, and the junction held 11 bases outside the gene matches. Germline V lookup: CDR1 SGHDT, CDR2 YYEEEE. The CDR3 loop reads CASKLAGRGTYEQYF. The CDR3 DNA follows: TGTGCCAGCAAGCTTGCCGGCAGGGGGACCTACGAGCAGTACTTC. Complete variable domain (other parts from reference TRBV5-6 and TRBJ2-7): DAGVTQSPTHLIKTRGQQVTLRCSPKSGHDTVSWYQQALGQGPQFIFQYYEEEERQRGNFPDRFSGHQFPNYSSELNVNALLLGDSALYLCASKLAGRGTYEQYFGPGTRLTVT.

This rearrangement joins TRBV19 to TRBJ2-4; no firm D call. CDR3 length: 15 amino acids. Trimming left V 6 bases short and J 0 bases short, with 12 bases between. CDR1 and CDR2 from the germline V gene are LNHDA and SQIVND (reference sequence). In DNA form, the CDR3 reads TGTGCCAGTAGAGGTAGGGATCTAGCCAAAAACATTCAGTACTTC. Translated, it gives CASRGRDLAKNIQYF.

This clone was counted a single time. V usage is TRBV5-1 and J usage is TRBJ2-2, with TRBD2 matching 11 bases. With V trimmed by 0 bases and J by 4 bases, 14 bases remained unmatched. Germline V gene data show CDR1 as SGHRS and CDR2 as YFSETQ. The CDR3 length is 20 residues. The CDR3 DNA reads TGCGCCAGCAGCTTGGAGGGCAGGGTCGGACTAGCGGGCGGCACCGGGGAGCTGTTTTTT. Its protein is CASSLEGRVGLAGGTGELFF.

The chain combines TRBV29-1 with TRBJ2-5, with a weak D call TRBD2 (5 bases). The CDR3 has 14 amino acids. V shed 4 bases and J shed 4 bases, with 16 bases lying between them. Germline CDR1 reads SQVTM; CDR2 reads ANQGSEA. The CDR3 DNA is TGCAGCGTTGTTGTGGGAGAGTGGGGAGAGACCCAGTACTTC. Protein: CSVVVGEWGETQYF. The full variable domain, in which reference TRBV29-1 and TRBJ2-5 provide the parts outside the CDR3, is SAVISQKPSRDICQRGTSLTIQCQVDSQVTMMFWYRQQPGQSLTLIATANQGSEATYESGFVIDKFPISRPNLTFSTLTVSNMSPEDSSIYLCSVVVGEWGETQYFGPGTRLLVL.

This chain uses TRBV4-1 with TRBJ2-5; D perhaps matches TRBD2 (6 bases). This CDR3 contains 13 residues. V lost 3 bases and J 2 bases, leaving 7 bases between the germline ends. CDR1 is MGHRA and CDR2 is YSYEKL in the germline V gene. The CDR3 reads CASSQGLQETQYF. As DNA, the CDR3 is TGCGCCAGCAGCCAGGGACTGCAAGAGACCCAGTACTTC.

The chain has TRBV28 and TRBJ1-2; tentative D call: TRBD1 (5 bases). Germline V gene lookup returns CDR1 MDHEN and CDR2 SYDVKM. The CDR3 is made up of 14 amino acids. V was cut by 7 bases and J by 4 bases, with 16 bases left in between. The CDR3 loop reads CASNGQGGSYGYTF. In DNA, the CDR3 is TGTGCCAGCAACGGGCAGGGTGGTTCCTATGGCTACACCTTC.

This rearrangement joins TRBV2 to TRBJ1-1; no clear D. CDR1 SNHLY and CDR2 FYNNEI come from the germline V gene. V lost 3 bases and J 11 bases, leaving 10 bases between the germline ends. The CDR3 loop spans 11 amino acids. CDR3 in amino acids: CASSEGRWAFF. CDR3 nucleotides: TGTGCCAGCAGTGAGGGCAGGTGGGCTTTCTTT.

V is TRBV10-1 and J is TRBJ2-5; tentatively, D is TRBD2 (5 bases). V was pared by 3 bases and J by 4 bases, with 12 bases between. CDR1 is WNHNN, CDR2 SYGVQD, per germline (reference sequence). This CDR3 comprises 14 residues. CDR3 nucleotide sequence: TGCGCCAGCAGTGACGAGGGTATAGCAGAGACCCAGTACTTC. Its protein is CASSDEGIAETQYF.

V is TRBV2 and J is TRBJ1-2, with D unclear. Deletions cut 8 bases from V and 6 bases from J, with 16 bases between. This CDR3 is built from 13 residues. Germline CDR1 reads SNHLY; CDR2 reads FYNNEI. Here the CDR3 DNA reads TGTGCCAGCCTCCTGATGGGGTCGGATGGCTACACCTTC. Protein: CASLLMGSDGYTF.

The chain couples TRBV5-1 to TRBJ2-3; no reliable D call. Germline V gene lookup returns CDR1 SGHRS and CDR2 YFSETQ. The CDR3 has 13 residues. Between the trimmed V and J ends, which lost 6 bases and 0 bases, there was a span of 8 bases. The CDR3 here is CASTDLSTDTQYF. CDR3 DNA: TGCGCCAGCACTGACTTAAGCACAGATACGCAGTATTTT.

In nucleotides, the CDR3 is TGTGCCAGCAGCGTAGTGGGGGACACCGGGGAGCTGTTTTTT. Protein: CASSVVGDTGELFF. The chain couples TRBV9 to TRBJ2-2; D possibly uses TRBD1 or TRBD2 (5 bases each). Trimming cost V 0 bases and J 3 bases, with 6 bases left between them. Per germline, CDR1 SGDLS and CDR2 YYNGEE. This CDR3 comprises 14 residues.

This clone was found once. This chain uses TRBV5-1 with TRBJ2-3; TRBD1 aligns across 7 bases. This CDR3 region has 17 residues. Germline V CDR1 and CDR2: SGHRS, YFSETQ. V gave up 0 bases and J gave up 3 bases; unmatched junction bases: 10. The CDR3 loop reads CASSLGSGGKETDTQYF. The CDR3 DNA is TGCGCCAGCAGCTTGGGATCAGGGGGAAAGGAAACAGATACGCAGTATTTT.

The genes are TRBV25-1 and TRBJ2-3; 7 bases map to TRBD2. Germline V gene lookup returns CDR1 MGHDK and CDR2 SYGVNS. This CDR3 is 15 amino acids long. The trim removed 4 bases at V and 2 bases at J, leaving 6 bases unmatched. The CDR3 nucleotides are TGTGCCAGCAGTGTTGGGGGGGGTCACACAGATACGCAGTATTTT. Protein sequence: CASSVGGGHTDTQYF.

The J gene is TRBJ2-1, the V gene TRBV5-1; the match to TRBD2 covers 14 bases. From germline, CDR1 is SGHRS and CDR2 YFSETQ. CDR3 length: 15 amino acids. Germline trimming cut 5 bases from V and 9 bases from J; bases unmatched to any gene: 7. The CDR3 region is CASRQGLAGAFEQFF. The CDR3 DNA follows: TGCGCCAGCAGGCAGGGACTAGCGGGGGCTTTTGAGCAGTTCTTC.

This clone was recorded only once. The chain combines TRBV5-4 with TRBJ2-3; D possibly corresponds to TRBD1 (5 bases). Trimming removed 0 bases from V and 5 bases from J, with 13 bases in between. Per the germline V gene, CDR1 is SGHNT and CDR2 is YYREEE (reference sequence). The CDR3 extends over 15 amino acids. CDR3 sequence: CASSLEQVGIDTQYF. In DNA, the CDR3 is TGTGCCAGCAGCTTGGAACAGGTTGGGATAGATACGCAGTATTTT.

The chain joins TRBV21-1 to TRBJ2-7; TRBD2, the table's D call, was not compared with the DNA. TRBV21-1 is shown as a pseudogene. The CDR3 contains 13 residues. The CDR3 DNA reads TGTGCCAGCAGCAAAGGCGGGAGGTACGAGCAGTACGTC. Its translation is CASSKGGRYEQYV.

This chain uses TRBV6-6 with TRBJ2-1; 8 nucleotides match TRBD2. The V gene end was trimmed by 8 bases and the J gene end by 7 bases; junction bases not matched to a gene: 4. CDR3 size: 12 residues. Germline V gives CDR1 MNHNY, CDR2 SVGAGI (reference sequence). The CDR3 bases are TGTGCCAGCGGGACTAGGGGGAATGAGCAGTTCTTC. This codes for CASGTRGNEQFF.

This clone was seen repeatedly, ten times or more. The chain couples TRBV4-2 to TRBJ2-5; 7 positions agree with TRBD1. The V segment lost 5 bases and the J segment 3 bases; nucleotides outside the gene matches: 9. The CDR3 covers 15 residues. The germline V gene has CDR1 LGHNA and CDR2 YNFKEQ. The CDR3 nucleotides read TGTGCCAGCAGCTTAACCTCAGACAGGGAAGAGACCCAGTACTTC. This sequence encodes CASSLTSDREETQYF.

This clone appeared a single time. V gene TRBV5-6 combines with J gene TRBJ1-3; D is uncertain. Germline V gives CDR1 SGHDT, CDR2 YYEEEE. The V and J ends lost 0 bases and 0 bases respectively, with 10 bases between them. The CDR3 consists of 16 residues. Here the CDR3 reads CASSLEQPISGNTIYF. The CDR3, as DNA: TGTGCCAGCAGCTTGGAACAACCTATCTCTGGAAACACCATATATTTT.

This chain connects TRBV27 to TRBJ2-5; no clear D gene. The germline V and J ends were trimmed by 3 bases and 4 bases, with 9 bases remaining between them. There are 13 residues in the CDR3. Germline V CDR1 and CDR2: MNHEY, SMNVEV (reference sequence). The chain's CDR3 is CASSFGFGETQYF. CDR3 nucleotides: TGTGCCAGCAGTTTTGGGTTCGGAGAGACCCAGTACTTC.